This T cell receptor beta chain is from a study of blood T cell repertoires in COVID-19. Study-level information: Spain, Italy and the United States supplied samples that represented acute and convalescent COVID-19. In each case, the material was cDNA or gDNA derived from T cells, B-cell-depleted T cells, or PBMCs.

V was clipped by 1 base and J by 5 bases, with 3 bases between them. Germline V gene data show CDR1 as SGHTA and CDR2 as FQGNSA. The CDR3 has 12 amino acids. Study processing details: Counts of nucleated cells, estimated from reference gene primer amplification, were obtained. The method was immunoSEQ multiplex PCR; TCRdb's version includes in-frame clones alone and lacks a portion of them. For V, J and clone size, that table is used; D and trimming come from the DNA. This table holds fewer than 110,000 clones, around nine tenths found once. The sequence came from a woman aged 25 to 45 with acute or convalescent COVID-19. The sequenced sample consisted of peripheral blood. The rearrangement uses TRBV7-2 and TRBJ2-1; D is ambiguous. The CDR3 loop is CASSLGDNEQFF. As DNA, the CDR3 is TGTGCCAGCAGCTTAGGAGACAATGAGCAGTTCTTC.